The 31 T cell receptor beta chains presented below share a single source sample, sequenced in a study of shared clonotypes between healthy human individuals. Profiled with immunoSEQ multiplex PCR; TCRdb holds only in-frame clones, not every one. The sample has about 2.3 million clones; 80% to 95% are singletons. The sequenced sample was naive CD4+ T cells from PBMCs. Subset here: CD45RA+ positively selected. All receptors come from a man between 18 and 35 years old in good health. Some clones in this sample may be carry-over from other donors' samples.

This rearrangement joins TRBV5-1 to TRBJ2-1; the match to TRBD2 covers 11 bases. CDR1 and CDR2 (germline): SGHRS, YFSETQ. The CDR3 has 15 amino acids. V lost 4 bases to trimming and J lost 4 bases; unmatched junction nucleotides: 4. The CDR3 is CASSQGLAVYNEQFF. For the CDR3, the DNA is TGCGCCAGCAGCCAGGGACTAGCGGTTTACAATGAGCAGTTCTTC.

The chain carries TRBV6-4 and TRBJ2-5; the D gene is possibly TRBD2 (5 bases). This CDR3 spans 13 amino acids. The ends were cut back, 3 bases at V and 3 bases at J, with 8 bases in the middle. The germline gives CDR1 MRHNA, CDR2 SNTAGT. The CDR3 DNA follows: TGTGCCAGCAGTGATGAGGGTAAAGAGACCCAGTACTTC. It encodes CASSDEGKETQYF.

The chain has TRBV5-4 and TRBJ2-1, with D uncertain. The V gene's germline CDR1 is SGHNT and CDR2 YYREEE (reference sequence). This CDR3 spans 15 amino acids. V was clipped by 2 bases and J by 2 bases, with 11 bases between them. The CDR3 sequence is CASSFEGPTYNEQFF. CDR3 nucleotides: TGTGCCAGCAGCTTCGAAGGGCCTACCTACAATGAGCAGTTCTTC.

The CDR3, as DNA: TGCGCCAGCAGCTTGACGCGGAGATCGACAGATACGCAGTATTTT. It translates to CASSLTRRSTDTQYF. The chain employs TRBV5-1 and TRBJ2-3; D is unclear. The CDR3 has 15 residues. Germline CDR1 SGHRS, CDR2 YFSETQ. Deletions cut 1 base from V and 3 bases from J, with 12 bases between.

The rearrangement joins TRBV2 to TRBJ2-1; a possible D gene is TRBD2 (6 bases). The CDR3 is 15 residues long. Germline CDR1 reads SNHLY; CDR2 reads FYNNEI. Trimming cost V 2 bases and J 1 base, with 9 bases left between them. The CDR3 spells CASSEIAASYNEQFF. The CDR3 DNA sequence: TGTGCCAGCAGTGAAATAGCGGCTTCCTACAATGAGCAGTTCTTC.

The J gene is TRBJ2-5, the V gene TRBV29-1, with D possibly being TRBD2 (7 bases). The CDR3 loop spans 13 amino acids. Germline-derived CDR1 and CDR2 are SQVTM and ANQGSEA. CDR3 nucleotide sequence: TGCAGTCTTGGGGGCGGGGGCCGGGAGACCCAGTACTTC. Protein: CSLGGGGRETQYF.

The genes are TRBV4-1 and TRBJ2-1; the D gene is possibly TRBD2 (8 bases). The CDR3 consists of 21 residues. V lost 0 bases to trimming and J lost 6 bases, with 30 bases between them. Germline V CDR1 and CDR2: MGHRA, YSYEKL. In DNA form, the CDR3 reads TGCGCCAGCAGCCAAGATCCTACGGGAGGGCTCGCACAGGGGAATCCCAATGAGCAGTTCTTC. Amino acid sequence: CASSQDPTGGLAQGNPNEQFF.

This chain joins TRBV18 and TRBJ2-1, with 8 bases identical to TRBD2. Germline trimming cut 6 bases from V and 6 bases from J; bases unmatched to any gene: 13. CDR1 is KGHSH, CDR2 LQKENI, per germline. The CDR3 runs 16 residues. CDR3 protein: CASSSPGLGASNEQFF. For the CDR3, the DNA is TGTGCCAGCTCGTCTCCGGGACTAGGGGCTTCCAATGAGCAGTTCTTC.

The rearrangement joins TRBV7-3 to TRBJ2-2; TRBD2 matches 13 bases. V lost 4 bases and J lost 3; bases outside the gene matches: 5. The CDR3 contains 17 residues. The germline CDR1 and CDR2 sequences are SGHTA and FQGTGA. The CDR3 region has the DNA TGTGCCAGCAGCTCAACGACTAGCGGGAGGTACACCGGGGAGCTGTTTTTT. Amino acids: CASSSTTSGRYTGELFF.

The rearrangement links TRBV4-1 to TRBJ2-5, with D hard to call. The germline gives CDR1 MGHRA, CDR2 YSYEKL. This CDR3 is built from 18 residues. The ends were cut back, 2 bases at V and 2 bases at J, with 21 bases in the middle. CDR3 residues: CASSQRRPGNTEQETQYF. The CDR3 coding sequence is TGCGCCAGCAGCCAACGACGCCCAGGAAACACAGAGCAAGAGACCCAGTACTTC.

This clone was observed a few times. The rearrangement joins TRBV6-1 to TRBJ1-4, with a tentative D call TRBD1 (6 bases). Germline V gene sequence: CDR1 MNHNS, CDR2 SASEGT. The length of the CDR3 is 14 residues. The germline V and J ends were trimmed by 8 bases and 7 bases, with 17 bases remaining between them. CDR3 loop: CASRLLLDSEKLFF. The CDR3 DNA sequence: TGTGCCAGCCGGCTCCTCTTGGACAGTGAAAAACTGTTTTTT.

This clone came up once. This rearrangement joins TRBV28 to TRBJ2-3, with D hard to call. The CDR3 length is 13 residues. Per the germline V gene, CDR1 is MDHEN and CDR2 is SYDVKM. V was trimmed by 8 bases and J by 3 bases, leaving 12 bases between them. This CDR3 reads CASRLEGTDTQYF. Here the CDR3 DNA reads TGTGCCAGCCGCCTTGAAGGGACAGATACGCAGTATTTT.

In its sample, this clone was seen once. This rearrangement joins TRBV7-9 to TRBJ1-1, with 7 bases fitting TRBD1. The V segment lost 4 bases and the J segment 6 bases; nucleotides outside the gene matches: 14. Germline V CDR1 and CDR2: SEHNR, FQNEAQ (reference sequence). The CDR3 loop spans 16 amino acids. CDR3 sequence: CASSSYPGSRGSEAFF. CDR3 nucleotide sequence: TGTGCCAGCAGCTCTTATCCGGGGTCCAGGGGGTCTGAAGCTTTCTTT.

The chain joins TRBV7-3 to TRBJ2-7; tentative D call: TRBD1 (6 bases). V lost 5 bases and J lost 7, with 18 bases in between. The germline V gene has CDR1 SGHTA and CDR2 FQGTGA. The CDR3 runs to 14 residues. The CDR3 DNA sequence: TGTGCCAGCAGCCCCCAGGGGCCCCCTCTGGAGCAGTACTTC. Its translation: CASSPQGPPLEQYF.

The chain employs TRBV6-5 and TRBJ1-2; TRBD1 is a possible D gene (5 bases). CDR3 size: 12 residues. V was pared by 8 bases and J by 8 bases, with 15 bases between. From germline, CDR1 is MNHEY and CDR2 SVGAGI. CDR3 amino acids: CASADTGGGYTF. DNA of the CDR3: TGTGCCAGCGCTGATACTGGGGGGGGCTACACCTTC.

The genes are TRBV28 and TRBJ2-2; a possible D gene is TRBD2 (6 bases). The germline V and J ends were trimmed by 6 bases and 5 bases, with 22 bases remaining between them. This CDR3 region has 17 residues. CDR1 and CDR2 from the germline V gene are MDHEN and SYDVKM. For the CDR3, the DNA is TGTGCCAGCAGGTCTCGGCGGGGAGGCACGGGTACCGGGGAGCTGTTTTTT. Amino acids: CASRSRRGGTGTGELFF.

The rearrangement uses TRBV9 and TRBJ1-5; a possible D gene is TRBD1 (5 bases). CDR1 and CDR2 (germline): SGDLS, YYNGEE. Trimming left V 3 bases short and J 0 bases short, with 13 bases between. The CDR3 spans 16 residues. DNA of the CDR3: TGTGCCAGCAGCGGCGGTCCGGGGGATAGCAATCAGCCCCAGCATTTT. It yields the protein CASSGGPGDSNQPQHF.

The chain recombines TRBV7-2 with TRBJ1-2; D possibly corresponds to TRBD1 (6 bases). The germline V gene encodes CDR1 SGHTA and CDR2 FQGNSA. Trimming pared 6 bases from V and 8 bases from J, leaving 22 bases between. The CDR3 contains 15 residues. The DNA of the CDR3 is TGTGCCAGCAGTCCAAGGGGGTCCAACGTCGGAGGCTACACCTTC. It yields the protein CASSPRGSNVGGYTF. Full variable domain (remainder filled in from reference TRBV7-2 and TRBJ1-2): GAGVSQSPSNKVTEKGKDVELRCDPISGHTALYWYRQSLGQGLEFLIYFQGNSAPDKSGLPSDRFSAERTGGSVSTLTIQRTQQEDSAVYLCASSPRGSNVGGYTFGSGTRLTVV.

The V gene is TRBV28, the J gene TRBJ2-7, with 10 bases aligning to TRBD1. V was pared by 9 bases and J by 2 bases, with 4 bases of the junction left unmatched. Germline CDR1 and CDR2: MDHEN and SYDVKM. The CDR3 covers 13 residues. CDR3 region: CASTGQGPYEQYF. In DNA, the CDR3 is TGTGCCAGTACGGGACAGGGGCCCTACGAGCAGTACTTC.

V gene TRBV5-1 combines with J gene TRBJ1-2, with 9 bases aligning to TRBD1. CDR3 size: 17 residues. Germline values: CDR1 SGHRS, CDR2 YFSETQ. The trim removed 5 bases at V and 6 bases at J, leaving 17 bases unmatched. The CDR3 protein is CASRQGQGGARQDGYTF. CDR3 in DNA: TGCGCCAGCAGGCAGGGACAGGGAGGCGCAAGACAGGATGGCTACACCTTC.

The CDR3 DNA reads as TGTGCCAGCAGCTCTAGACAGGGGGCGGAACTAGGAAACACCATATATTTT. The encoded protein is CASSSRQGAELGNTIYF. V usage is TRBV21-1 and J usage is TRBJ1-3; TRBD1 was called by the table and not checked on the DNA. TRBV21-1 is shown as a pseudogene. The CDR3 runs 17 residues.

The genes are TRBV6-1 and TRBJ1-2, with TRBD1 matching over 7 bases. The CDR3 is made up of 14 amino acids. CDR1 and CDR2 (germline): MNHNS, SASEGT. V dropped 7 bases and J dropped 3; count of bases not matched to a gene: 8. CDR3 nucleotide sequence: TGTGCCAGCAACCCAGGGGGTGAATACTATGGCTACACCTTC. Its translation is CASNPGGEYYGYTF.

This clone was seen a handful of times. CDR3 amino acids: CASSLLRRGEFF. The CDR3 DNA sequence: TGTGCCAGCAGCTTGCTTCGCAGGGGGGAATTCTTT. The V and J genes are TRBV5-6 and TRBJ1-1, with TRBD1 matching over 7 bases. The V segment lost 1 base and the J segment 14 bases; nucleotides outside the gene matches: 8. CDR3 length: 12 residues. The V gene's germline CDR1 is SGHDT and CDR2 YYEEEE.

The gene calls are TRBV4-2 and TRBJ2-3; D perhaps matches TRBD2 (6 bases). With 1 base removed from V and 1 base from J, the gap between germline ends came to 12 bases. The CDR3 sequence is 16 residues long. From germline, CDR1 is LGHNA and CDR2 YNFKEQ. CDR3 bases: TGTGCCAGCAGCCAAGGCGATAGCGGAGGCACAGATACGCAGTATTTT. The encoded protein is CASSQGDSGGTDTQYF.

This sequence joins TRBV5-5 and TRBJ2-3; D possibly corresponds to TRBD1 (5 bases). Looked up from germline, CDR1 is SGHKS and CDR2 is YYEKEE (reference sequence). The CDR3 loop spans 15 amino acids. V lost 2 bases and J 3 bases, leaving 13 bases between the germline ends. The CDR3 region is CASSFGSTATDTQYF. DNA for the CDR3: TGTGCCAGCAGCTTTGGGTCGACAGCAACAGATACGCAGTATTTT.

The V call is TRBV28, the J call TRBJ1-4; no reliable D call. Germline V CDR1 and CDR2: MDHEN, SYDVKM. V was trimmed by 7 bases and J by 6 bases, leaving 6 bases between them. CDR3 length: 11 amino acids. The CDR3 region is CASNGYEKLFF. For the CDR3, the DNA is TGTGCCAGCAACGGGTATGAAAAACTGTTTTTT.

The chain links TRBV15 to TRBJ2-3, with D possibly matching TRBD2 (6 bases). V dropped 2 bases and J dropped 3 bases, with 12 bases sitting between them. The CDR3 runs to 15 residues. The germline V gene encodes CDR1 LNHNV and CDR2 YYDKDF (reference sequence). CDR3 region: CATSRSSGGTDTQYF. CDR3 bases: TGTGCCACCAGCAGATCCTCCGGAGGGACAGATACGCAGTATTTT.

In regard to this clone: Additional DNA sequences in this sample encode the identical CDR3. The chain couples TRBV6-5 to TRBJ1-5; no firm D call. This CDR3 has 13 residues. The ends were cut back, 5 bases at V and 1 base at J, with 6 bases in the middle. Germline V gene lookup returns CDR1 MNHEY and CDR2 SVGAGI. The CDR3 sequence: CASSVDSNQPQHF. The DNA of the CDR3 is TGTGCCAGCAGTGTGGACAGCAATCAGCCCCAGCATTTT.

The rearrangement uses TRBV28 and TRBJ2-5, with D possibly being TRBD2 (6 bases). The V gene lost 6 bases and the J gene lost 2 bases, with 19 bases spanning the gap. The CDR3 totals 16 residues. Per germline, CDR1 MDHEN and CDR2 SYDVKM. The CDR3 DNA is TGTGCCAGCAGACCCTCTGGGGGGAGTAGGCAAGAGACCCAGTACTTC. Its translation: CASRPSGGSRQETQYF.

The rearrangement joins TRBV7-2 to TRBJ2-3, with 8 bases identical to TRBD2. The CDR3 sequence is 16 residues long. The germline CDR1 and CDR2 sequences are SGHTA and FQGNSA. With V trimmed by 3 bases and J by 0 bases, 5 bases remained unmatched. CDR3 in amino acids: CASSLLAGWSTDTQYF. CDR3 sequence (DNA): TGTGCCAGCAGCTTGTTAGCGGGGTGGAGCACAGATACGCAGTATTTT.

This clone showed up just once. V gene TRBV28 combines with J gene TRBJ1-2; 7 positions agree with TRBD1. CDR1 is MDHEN, CDR2 SYDVKM, per germline. This CDR3 comprises 14 residues. Trimming took 3 bases from V and 6 from J; bases not matched to a gene: 7. For the CDR3, the DNA is TGTGCCAGCAGTTTCAACGACAGGGTCAATGGCTACACCTTC. Protein sequence: CASSFNDRVNGYTF.